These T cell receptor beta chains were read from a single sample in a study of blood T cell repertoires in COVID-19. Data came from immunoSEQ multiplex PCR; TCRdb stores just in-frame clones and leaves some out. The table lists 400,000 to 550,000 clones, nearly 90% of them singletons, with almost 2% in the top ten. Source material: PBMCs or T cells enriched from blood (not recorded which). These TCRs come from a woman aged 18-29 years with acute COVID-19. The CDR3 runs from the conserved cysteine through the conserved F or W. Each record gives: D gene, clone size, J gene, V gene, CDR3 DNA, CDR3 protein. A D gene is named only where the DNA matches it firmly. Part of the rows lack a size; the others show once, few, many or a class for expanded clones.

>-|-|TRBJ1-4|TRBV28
TGTGCCAGCAGTTTCAACCTGGGCAGGGGCCCTGAAAAACTGTTTTTT
CASSFNLGRGPEKLFF
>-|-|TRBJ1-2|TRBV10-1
TGCGCCAGCAGTGGGGTAAGGGGTCGCGGCTACACCTTC
CASSGVRGRGYTF
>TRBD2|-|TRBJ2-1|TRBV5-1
TGCGCCAGCAGCTTGGGACTAGCAGGCGACAATGAGCAGTTCTTC
CASSLGLAGDNEQFF
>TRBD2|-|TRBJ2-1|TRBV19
TGTGCCAGTAGTATGAACCGGGAGGAAGGGCAGTTCTTC
CASSMNREEGQFF
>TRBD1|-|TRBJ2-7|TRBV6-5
TGTGCCAGCAGTCGGGACAGTTTATACGAGCAGTACTTC
CASSRDSLYEQYF
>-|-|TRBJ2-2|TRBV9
TGTGCCAGCGGGCAGGCGAACACCGGGGAGCTGTTTTTT
CASGQANTGELFF
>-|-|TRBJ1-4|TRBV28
TGTGCCAGCAGTCTATCACAGGGTCTAGGGGAAAAACTGTTTTTT
CASSLSQGLGEKLFF
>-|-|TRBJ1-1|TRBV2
TGTGCCAGCAGTAACGGACAATTGAGGACTGAAGCTTTCTTT
CASSNGQLRTEAFF
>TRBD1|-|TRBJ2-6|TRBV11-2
TGTGCCAGCAGCGGGACAGACTCTGGGGCCAACGTCCTGACTTTC
CASSGTDSGANVLTF
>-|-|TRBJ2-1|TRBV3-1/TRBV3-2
TGTGCCAGCAGCCAAGGTCCGGGGGTGGGTTCCTACAATGAGCAGTTCTTC
CASSQGPGVGSYNEQFF
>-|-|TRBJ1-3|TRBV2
TGTGCCAGCACAGGCAGGGATTCCGCAGGTGGAAACACCATATATTTT
CASTGRDSAGGNTIYF
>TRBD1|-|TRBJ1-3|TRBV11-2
TGTGCCAGCAGCAACGTCCGGACAGGCGTCTCTGGAAACACCATATATTTT
CASSNVRTGVSGNTIYF
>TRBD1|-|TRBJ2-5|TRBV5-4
TGTGCCAGCAGCTTGGGACAGGGTAGGGAGACCCAGTACTTC
CASSLGQGRETQYF
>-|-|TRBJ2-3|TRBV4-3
TGCGCCAGCAGCCAAGATTTTCGGGTCTTCACAGATACGCAGTATTTT
CASSQDFRVFTDTQYF
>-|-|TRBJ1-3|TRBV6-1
TGTGCCAGCAGTGCTAGACAGAAGTCCTCTGGAAACACCATATATTTT
CASSARQKSSGNTIYF
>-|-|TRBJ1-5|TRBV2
TGTGCCAGCAGAGACAGGCAGCCCCAGCATTTT
CASRDRQPQHF
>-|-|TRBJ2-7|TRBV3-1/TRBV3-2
TGTGCCAGCAGCCAAGATTGGGGGCACGAGCAGTACTTC
CASSQDWGHEQYF
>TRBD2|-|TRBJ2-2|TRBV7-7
TGTGCTAGCAGCTCAGGACTAGCGGGGGCCCGGGGCACCGGGGAGCTGTTTTTT
CASSSGLAGARGTGELFF
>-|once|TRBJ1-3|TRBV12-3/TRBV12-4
TGTGCCAGCAGTTTTGACAGCAGAAACACCATATATTTT
CASSFDSRNTIYF
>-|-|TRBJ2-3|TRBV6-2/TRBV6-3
TGTGCCAGCAGTAGGGGACTTGCCACAGATACGCAGTATTTT
CASSRGLATDTQYF
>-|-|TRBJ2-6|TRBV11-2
TGTGCCAGCAGCCCGATAAAGGGAGAAGTTTCTGGGGCCAACGTCCTGACTTTC
CASSPIKGEVSGANVLTF
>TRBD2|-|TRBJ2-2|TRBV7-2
TGTGCCAGCAGCTTATTGGGGGGGACGCACGGGGAGCTGTTTTTT
CASSLLGGTHGELFF
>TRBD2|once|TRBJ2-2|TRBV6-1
TGTGCCAGCAGTGGAGTGGCGGGAGTTTCCACCGGGGAGCTGTTTTTT
CASSGVAGVSTGELFF
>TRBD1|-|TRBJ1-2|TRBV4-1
TGCGCCAGCAGCCAAGATCTAGGGGGACAGGGGAACTATGGCTACACCTTC
CASSQDLGGQGNYGYTF
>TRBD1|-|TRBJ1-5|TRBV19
TGTGCCAGTAGTATTTCGTCAGGGGGCGAGACCCAGCATTTT
CASSISSGGETQHF
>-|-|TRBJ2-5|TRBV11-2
TGTGCCAGCAGCTTAGCGCGGGGAGAAGAGACCCAGTACTTC
CASSLARGEETQYF
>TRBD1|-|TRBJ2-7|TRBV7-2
TGTGCCAGCAGCTTAGGACAGGGTATGGTGTACGAGCAGTACTTC
CASSLGQGMVYEQYF
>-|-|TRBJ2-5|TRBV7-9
-
CASSFFGAGGPQETQYF
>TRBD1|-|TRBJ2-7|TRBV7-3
TGTGCCAGCAGCTTGTACAGGGGCTACGAGCAGTACTTC
CASSLYRGYEQYF
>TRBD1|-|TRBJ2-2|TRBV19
TGTGCCAGTAGCACAGGGGTCGACACCGGGGAGCTGTTTTTT
CASSTGVDTGELFF
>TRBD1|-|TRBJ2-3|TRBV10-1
TGCGCCAGCAGTGGACCGGGACAGGGTCCCCATACGCAGTATTTT
CASSGPGQGPHTQYF
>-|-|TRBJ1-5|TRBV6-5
TGTGCCAGCAGCTTTCTCGGGGAGAACAATCAGCCCCAGCATTTT
CASSFLGENNQPQHF
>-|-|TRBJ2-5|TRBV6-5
TGTGCCAGCAGCCGGGGGGCCCAAGAGACCCAGTACTTC
CASSRGAQETQYF